The 18 T cell receptor beta chains given below trace back to one sample, sequenced in a study of early T cells in non-severe SARS-CoV-2 infection. Each CDR3 protein gets one entry after TCRdb re-called the 5' RACE reads with MiXCR. The sample lists about 67,000 distinct CDR3 sequences; approximately 10% were seen once. Sequenced: whole blood. The receptors come from an adult who was a healthcare worker with PCR-confirmed SARS-CoV-2 infection or an uninfected control (not recorded which).

This clonotype was seen repeatedly, ten times or more. This sequence joins TRBV7-2 and TRBJ2-2, with 8 bases matching TRBD1. Germline trimming cut 5 bases from V and 1 base from J; bases unmatched to any gene: 6. The CDR3 has 16 residues. CDR1 is SGHTA and CDR2 is FQGNSA in the germline V gene. Here the CDR3 reads CASSAQGQVNTGELFF. The CDR3 DNA reads TGTGCCAGCAGCGCACAGGGACAGGTGAACACCGGGGAGCTGTTTTTT.

This clonotype has ten or more counts. The rearrangement links TRBV7-9 to TRBJ1-1; no clear D gene. The CDR3 runs 14 residues. Looked up from germline, CDR1 is SEHNR and CDR2 is FQNEAQ (reference sequence). Trimming removed 1 base from V and 0 bases from J, with 6 bases in between. Here the CDR3 DNA reads TGTGCCAGCAGCTTAGTCAGTTTGAACACTGAAGCTTTCTTT. Translating it yields CASSLVSLNTEAFF.

This clonotype appeared many times. This sequence joins TRBV7-2 and TRBJ2-3; the D is unclear. The CDR3 is 14 amino acids. V was shortened by 1 base and J by 2 bases, with 7 bases between the two germline ends. Germline assignment: CDR1 SGHTA and CDR2 FQGNSA. The CDR3 loop is CASSLGTNTDTQYF. The CDR3 DNA reads as TGTGCCAGCAGCTTAGGAACCAACACAGATACGCAGTATTTT.

The chain joins TRBV29-1 to TRBJ2-5; 8 nucleotides align to TRBD2. Germline CDR1 and CDR2: SQVTM and ANQGSEA. This CDR3 has 12 amino acids. Trimming removed 4 bases from V and 4 bases from J; junction bases left unmatched: 2. DNA for the CDR3: TGCAGCGTTGGCGGACTAGCAGAGACCCAGTACTTC. Translated: CSVGGLAETQYF.

This clonotype was recorded a few times. The chain links TRBV29-1 to TRBJ1-1; D is undetermined. The CDR3 extends over 9 amino acids. CDR1 is SQVTM, CDR2 ANQGSEA, per germline. Between the trimmed V and J ends, which lost 7 bases and 5 bases, there was a span of 5 bases. The CDR3 nucleotides read TGCAGCGCTGGAACTGAAGCTTTCTTT. It yields the protein CSAGTEAFF.

This clonotype was detected many times. The chain combines TRBV12-3 or TRBV12-4 with TRBJ2-5; perhaps TRBD2 as D (5 bases). Trimming stripped 6 bases from V and 5 bases from J, with 19 bases between. The CDR3 spans 15 residues. The CDR3 DNA is TGTGCCAGCAGATCCGCGCGGGCCCGGGGTGAGACCCAGTACTTC. Translating gives CASRSARARGETQYF.

The chain joins TRBV30 to TRBJ1-1; 7 bases match TRBD1. The CDR3 covers 12 residues. The junction had 4 bases not matched to a gene; V was cut back by 1 base and J by 8 bases. The germline CDR1 and CDR2 sequences are GTSNPN and SVGIG (reference sequence). DNA for the CDR3: TGTGCCTGGAGTGAAGGGACAGTAGAAGCTTTCTTT. It specifies CAWSEGTVEAFF. The variable domain in full, with the rest retrieved from reference TRBV30 and TRBJ1-1, is SQTIHQWPATLVQPVGSPLSLECTVEGTSNPNLYWYRQAAGRGLQLLFYSVGIGQISSEVPQNLSASRPQDRQFILSSKKLLLSDSGFYLCAWSEGTVEAFFGQGTRLTVV.

This clonotype has ten or more counts. The chain couples TRBV20-1 to TRBJ2-1; 11 bases map to TRBD2. V dropped 5 bases and J dropped 3; count of bases not matched to a gene: 9. The CDR3 covers 16 residues. Germline lookup yields CDR1 DFQATT and CDR2 SNEGSKA (reference sequence). CDR3 amino acids: CSAVRASGGYYNEQFF. DNA of the CDR3: TGCAGTGCTGTGCGGGCTAGCGGGGGGTACTACAATGAGCAGTTCTTC.

This clonotype was recorded at least ten times. The chain carries TRBV25-1 and TRBJ1-6; 7 bases align to TRBD1. The V and J ends lost 6 bases and 3 bases, in that order; junction bases with no gene match: 8. The CDR3 is 16 amino acids. Germline loops: CDR1 MGHDK, CDR2 SYGVNS. CDR3 DNA sequence: TGTGCCAGCAGACAGACAGGGCAAATCTATAATTCACCCCTCCACTTT. Translated, it gives CASRQTGQIYNSPLHF.

A few counts support this clonotype. J is TRBJ2-1 and V is TRBV27, with TRBD2 matching 7 bases. The CDR3 runs to 14 residues. Germline-derived CDR1 and CDR2 are MNHEY and SMNVEV (reference sequence). Losses at the gene ends were 6 bases for V and 4 bases for J; bases not matched to a gene: 6. The CDR3 nucleotides are TGTGCCAGCAGGCCCCAGGGAGGGTACAATGAGCAGTTCTTC. It is translated as CASRPQGGYNEQFF.

Comment on this clonotype: In this CDR3 the conserved last residue, phenylalanine or tryptophan, is missing, so a read error is likely. This sequence joins TRBV4-2 and TRBJ2-1, with D uncertain. V was pared by 0 bases and J by 10 bases, with 10 bases between. Per the germline V gene, CDR1 is LGHNA and CDR2 is YNFKEQ. The CDR3 has 13 amino acids. The CDR3 DNA reads TGTGCCAGCAGCCAAGATATCGAGAGAGAGCAGTTCCTC. Amino acids: CASSQDIEREQFL.

In its sample, this clonotype was seen a few times. The CDR3, as DNA: TGTGCCAGCAGCGCAAATCCTAGCTCCTACAATGAGCAGTTCTTC. This translates into CASSANPSSYNEQFF. The chain employs TRBV9 and TRBJ2-1; D is unresolved. This CDR3 contains 15 residues. Trimming pared 3 bases from V and 0 bases from J, leaving 10 bases between. Germline V gives CDR1 SGDLS, CDR2 YYNGEE.

CDR3 DNA sequence: TGCAGTGCTAGAGATCTAGCTAGCGGACGCACCGAGCAGTACTTC. Encoded protein: CSARDLASGRTEQYF. The V and J genes are TRBV20-1 and TRBJ2-7, with 7 bases lining up with TRBD2. The germline V gene encodes CDR1 DFQATT and CDR2 SNEGSKA (reference sequence). Unmatched junction bases numbered 11, after V lost 0 bases and J lost 6 bases. The CDR3 runs 15 residues.

At least ten counts were recorded for this clonotype. This sequence joins TRBV7-9 and TRBJ2-7, with D unclear. Germline CDR1 SEHNR, CDR2 FQNEAQ (reference sequence). Trimming left V 0 bases short and J 5 bases short, with 5 bases between. CDR3 length equals 12 residues. CDR3 sequence (DNA): TGTGCCAGCAGCTTAGCCCCAAACGAGCAGTACTTC. Its translation: CASSLAPNEQYF.

This clonotype was detected ten times or more. The chain has TRBV6-1 and TRBJ1-5; D remains unclear. This CDR3 is 15 amino acids long. Germline V CDR1 and CDR2: MNHNS, SASEGT. Trimming stripped 4 bases from V and 3 bases from J, with 13 bases between. The CDR3 nucleotides are TGTGCCAGCAGTGGCGGGCTATTATCCAATCAGCCCCAGCATTTT. The encoded protein is CASSGGLLSNQPQHF.

This clonotype was counted ten times or more. The J gene is TRBJ2-1, the V gene TRBV19, with 11 nucleotides matching TRBD2. Germline CDR1 and CDR2: LNHDA and SQIVND (reference sequence). The V gene end was trimmed by 6 bases and the J gene end by 3 bases; junction bases not matched to a gene: 4. The CDR3 spans 15 residues. CDR3 in amino acids: CASSTTSGNYNEQFF. Here the CDR3 DNA reads TGTGCCAGTAGCACGACTAGCGGGAACTACAATGAGCAGTTCTTC.

This clonotype was seen a few times. V is TRBV20-1 and J is TRBJ1-5, with D maybe TRBD1 (5 bases). Trimming stripped 6 bases from V and 5 bases from J, with 14 bases between. This CDR3 spans 13 amino acids. Germline CDR1 reads DFQATT; CDR2 reads SNEGSKA (reference sequence). CDR3 sequence reads: CSALPSGDQPQHF. CDR3 sequence (DNA): TGCAGTGCCCTTCCCTCGGGGGATCAGCCCCAGCATTTT.

This clonotype was counted at least ten times. The chain's CDR3 is CASSSTGRGITDTQYF. CDR3 nucleotide sequence: TGTGCCAGCAGCTCAACCGGGAGGGGGATCACAGATACGCAGTATTTT. The rearrangement links TRBV7-3 to TRBJ2-3; TRBD2 matches 8 bases. Germline values: CDR1 SGHTA, CDR2 FQGTGA. The V and J ends lost 4 bases and 2 bases, in that order; junction bases with no gene match: 8. The CDR3 spans 16 residues.